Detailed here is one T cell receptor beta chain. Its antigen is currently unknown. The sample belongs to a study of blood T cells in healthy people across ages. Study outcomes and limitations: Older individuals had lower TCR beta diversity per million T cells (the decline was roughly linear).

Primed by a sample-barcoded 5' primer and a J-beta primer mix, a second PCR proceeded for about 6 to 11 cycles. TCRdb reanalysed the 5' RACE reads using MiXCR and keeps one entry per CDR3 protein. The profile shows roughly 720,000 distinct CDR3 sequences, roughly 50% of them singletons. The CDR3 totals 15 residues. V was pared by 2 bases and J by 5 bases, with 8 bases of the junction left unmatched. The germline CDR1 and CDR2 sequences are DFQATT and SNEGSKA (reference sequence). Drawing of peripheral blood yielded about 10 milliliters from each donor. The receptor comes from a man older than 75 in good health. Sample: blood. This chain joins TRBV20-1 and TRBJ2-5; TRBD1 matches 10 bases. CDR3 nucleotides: TGCAGTGCTAGACCCCGGACAGGGGGTGGCGAGACCCAGTACTTC. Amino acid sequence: CSARPRTGGGETQYF.